Detailed here is one T cell receptor (beta chain). Its recognized antigen is unknown. Per-base qualities were not stored, and no clone one base away is much larger. The sample's time point label is to be understood as: about 28 days (+/-7) after the second vaccine dose. Because spike-specific TCR depth and breadth did not differ between the two schedules, AZD1222 recipients who got a second dose at roughly 4 weeks were pooled with those who got a second dose at roughly 12 weeks. Vaccinee samples were obtained from the UK trials COV001 and COV002, which included a single-blind randomized controlled phase 2/3 trial of AZD1222 (ChAdOx1 nCoV-19) in healthy adults. For TCRbeta chain sequencing, PBMC samples were collected from trial participants at day 0 and at day 28 after the second dose. The CDR3 regions of human TCRbeta chains were analyzed by immunosequencing. On the authors' methods: Repertoire TCRs were matched against a reference library of SARS-CoV-2-specific TCRs generated with the MIRA antigen-specificity platform. Breadth was defined as the fraction of unique TCRs that were SARS-CoV-2-associated. Depth was defined as the fraction of total T cells that were SARS-CoV-2-associated. Using the MIRA data, each spike-specific TCR was assigned both to the spike region to which the TCR was reactive and to a CD4 or CD8 class. Log10-transformed breadth and depth values were compared by one-way ANOVA with Sidak's multiple comparisons tests. TCRdb stores this immuneACCESS table with in-frame sequences only. Part of the clones is absent; in the studies checked, under half of the shortfall reflects unresolved V genes, and no reason is known for the rest. For V, J and clone size, that table is used; D and trimming come from the DNA. This sample gives about 140,000 clones in total; roughly 88% of them show up just once. Approximately 1.8% of the sample lies in the top ten.

From its cysteine to its phenylalanine, the CDR3 spans 15 amino acids. The DNA shown is the 45-base CDR3, in frame from base 1. The germline ends are 15 bases apart after V is trimmed by 3 bases and J by 4 bases. The germline V gene specifies SNHLY as CDR1 and FYNNEI as CDR2. This sample stems from a study of T cell responses to AZD1222 COVID-19 vaccine (dated by TCRdb to about 2021). Concerning the study at large: A total of approximately 230 trial participants underwent TCR sequencing, of whom 200 to 220 received two doses of AZD1222 and about 26 received two doses of the MenACWY control vaccine. Enrollment into the trials was organized by age into subgroups of 18-55, 56-69 and 70-plus years, and those subgroups contained approximately 160, 26 and 62 TCR-sequenced participants, respectively. Broad study findings and their caveats: The 56-69-year group was small, and its depth increase did not reach significance, likely because of low power. Participants were mostly white British, with more females than males. The authors suggested clonal diversity may have been underestimated. Spike-specific TCR breadth and depth rose significantly after two AZD1222 doses compared with day 0 and with MenACWY recipients. No day 14 peak-response samples were available, so repertoires were characterized only after the peak T cell response. Conclusions about previously exposed vaccinees are limited, since just 5 to 7 AZD1222 recipients were seropositive for SARS-CoV-2 at baseline. Epitopes outside the regions mutated in the B.1.351 and B.1.1.7 variants were reportedly recognized by nearly half of the unique spike-specific TCRs. Vaccine-associated CD4 TCRs spanned the whole spike protein, with dominant responses in regions 160-218 and 743-854.

The receptor comes from an adult who received the AZD1222 COVID-19 vaccine. The sample was peripheral blood, taken 28 days after the second AZD1222 dose. The chain joins TRBV2 to TRBJ1-2; TRBD1 might be the D gene, on 5 matching bases. The CDR3 has the sequence CASSEGHRSSYGYTF. The sequenced DNA is TGTGCCAGCAGTGAGGGGCACAGGTCGAGCTATGGCTACACCTTC.